This is a list of T cell receptor beta chains from one sample in a study of T cells in Graves' hyperthyroidism and ophthalmopathy. TCRdb redid the calling of the multiplex PCR reads with MiXCR, one entry per CDR3 protein. The sample includes under 550,000 distinct CDR3 sequences, 15% to 20% seen only once; the top ten take approximately 50%. What was sequenced was blood. The receptors were gathered from a man aged 35 to 55 with Graves' ophthalmopathy. Each CDR3 is given with its conserved first and last residue. The D gene is left open where the match is weak. Some rows mark clone size as missing; the rest say once, few, many or name a class of expanded clone.

abundance	j_gene	d_gene	v_gene	CDR3aa	CDR3nt
many	TRBJ2-3	TRBD1	TRBV13	CASSSGLQGEDTQYF	TGTGCCAGCAGCTCAGGTTTACAGGGGGAAGATACGCAGTATTTT
few	TRBJ1-1	.	TRBV6-1	CASSEVEQNKAFF	TGTGCCAGCAGTGAAGTGGAACAGAACAAAGCTTTCTTT
few	TRBJ1-1	.	TRBV19	CASSQSGSTEAFF	TGTGCCAGTAGTCAGAGCGGCAGCACTGAAGCTTTCTTT
.	TRBJ2-3	TRBD2	TRBV5-4	CASSYLSGRITDTQYF	TGTGCCAGCAGCTACCTTAGCGGGAGGATCACAGATACGCAGTATTTT
.	TRBJ1-1	TRBD1	TRBV9	CASSARQGWNTEAFF	TGTGCCAGCAGCGCCCGACAGGGCTGGAACACTGAAGCTTTCTTT
.	TRBJ2-1	TRBD2	TRBV27	CASRKMTSGTNEQFF	TGTGCCAGCAGAAAGATGACTAGCGGGACGAATGAGCAGTTCTTC
many	TRBJ1-1	.	TRBV5-1	CASSFNPSQEAFF	TGCGCCAGCAGCTTCAACCCTTCCCAGGAAGCTTTCTTT
.	TRBJ1-1	.	TRBV6-6	CASSYGGGTHLNTEAFF	TGTGCCAGCAGTTACGGCGGGGGGACCCACTTGAACACTGAAGCTTTCTTT
few	TRBJ2-7	.	TRBV6-2/TRBV6-3	CASSHRGDLSYEQYF	TGTGCCAGTTCCCATCGAGGCGATCTCTCCTACGAGCAGTACTTC
many	TRBJ2-3	TRBD2	TRBV12-3/TRBV12-4	CASSSGTSHTDTQYF	TGTGCCAGCAGTTCCGGGACTAGCCACACAGATACGCAGTATTTT
.	TRBJ1-6	TRBD1	TRBV2	CASQVDRASYNSPLHF	TGTGCCAGCCAGGTAGACAGGGCGTCCTATAATTCACCCCTCCACTTT
.	TRBJ1-1	.	TRBV27	CASSFSGHPAFF	TGTGCCAGCAGTTTCTCGGGTCACCCGGCTTTCTTT
few	TRBJ2-5	TRBD2	TRBV6-1	CASTRTSGGRETQYF	TGTGCCAGCACCCGGACTAGCGGGGGTAGGGAGACCCAGTACTTC
.	TRBJ1-2	TRBD1	TRBV14	CASSQGWTGFPGGYTF	TGTGCCAGCAGCCAAGGGTGGACAGGCTTCCCCGGGGGCTACACCTTC
.	TRBJ2-3	.	TRBV19	CASSIESEDTQYF	TGTGCCAGTAGTATAGAGTCTGAAGATACGCAGTATTTT
.	TRBJ1-4	.	TRBV7-8	CASSPRTIQGTNEKLFF	TGTGCCAGCAGCCCTCGAACAATACAGGGAACTAATGAAAAACTGTTTTTT
.	TRBJ2-5	.	TRBV24-1	CATSTGGTQYF	TGTGCCACCAGTACCGGGGGGACCCAGTACTTC
many	TRBJ2-2	.	TRBV2	CASSEFGELFF	TGTGCCAGCAGTGAATTCGGGGAGCTGTTTTTT
many	TRBJ2-3	TRBD2	TRBV2	CASSGAPLRGGTDTQYF	TGTGCCAGCAGCGGAGCTCCCTTGCGGGGGGGAACAGATACGCAGTATTTT
.	TRBJ2-7	.	TRBV15	CATSRDYVAPYEQYF	TGTGCCACCAGCAGAGATTACGTAGCCCCCTACGAGCAGTACTTC
.	TRBJ2-3	.	TRBV7-6	CASGPQSTDTQYF	TGTGCCAGCGGACCTCAGAGCACAGATACGCAGTATTTT
.	TRBJ2-3	.	TRBV9	CASSVALTDTQYF	TGTGCCAGCAGCGTAGCTCTTACAGATACGCAGTATTTT
many	TRBJ2-7	TRBD2	TRBV12-3/TRBV12-4	CASRLAGAVYEQYF	TGTGCCAGCAGGCTAGCGGGAGCGGTATACGAGCAGTACTTC
.	TRBJ2-5	.	TRBV14	CASSQEQGYQETQYF	TGTGCCAGCAGCCAAGAACAGGGATACCAAGAGACCCAGTACTTC
many	TRBJ1-1	TRBD1	TRBV12-3/TRBV12-4	CASSPNRQGAGTEAFF	TGTGCCAGCAGTCCAAACCGACAGGGGGCAGGGACTGAAGCTTTCTTT
.	TRBJ1-5	.	TRBV11-2	CASSLLGVGQPQHF	TGTGCCAGCAGCTTATTGGGGGTTGGTCAGCCCCAGCATTTT
few	TRBJ2-5	.	TRBV29-1	CSANGGGRGETQYF	TGCAGCGCTAACGGTGGGGGGCGCGGGGAGACCCAGTACTTC
many	TRBJ1-2	.	TRBV7-3	CASSLGRDRGYTF	TGTGCCAGCAGCTTAGGGAGGGATCGTGGCTACACCTTC
.	TRBJ2-4	TRBD1	TRBV7-9	CASSLDRGQDIQYF	TGTGCCAGCAGCCTCGACAGGGGGCAAGACATTCAGTACTTC
few	TRBJ2-5	.	TRBV6-1	CASSGAQALQETQYF	TGTGCCAGCAGTGGGGCTCAGGCTTTACAAGAGACCCAGTACTTC
many	TRBJ1-1	.	TRBV7-2	CASAPVGGAVRTEAFF	TGTGCCAGCGCCCCGGTGGGGGGCGCGGTAAGAACTGAAGCTTTCTTT
many	TRBJ1-1	TRBD1	TRBV3-1	CASSQGDRGNRAFF	TGTGCCAGCAGCCAAGGCGACAGGGGGAATAGAGCTTTCTTT
many	TRBJ1-1	.	TRBV28	CASSPSEVAEAFF	TGTGCCAGCAGCCCGTCCGAGGTAGCTGAAGCTTTCTTT
few	TRBJ2-7	TRBD2	TRBV13	CASSPSSASGYEQYF	TGTGCCAGCAGCCCCTCGTCGGCTAGCGGATACGAGCAGTACTTC
few	TRBJ2-7	.	TRBV6-1	CASGRVGSYEQYF	TGTGCCAGTGGAAGAGTCGGCTCCTACGAGCAGTACTTC
few	TRBJ1-1	.	TRBV5-1	CASSLDGGRNTEAFF	TGCGCCAGCAGCTTGGATGGGGGGAGGAACACTGAAGCTTTCTTT
many	TRBJ2-1	.	TRBV12-3/TRBV12-4	CASSLLSSYNEQFF	TGTGCCAGCAGCCTCCTAAGCTCCTACAATGAGCAGTTCTTC